The 9 T cell receptor beta chains given below trace back to one sample, sequenced in a study of T cell responses to AZD1222 COVID-19 vaccine. TCRdb's copy holds only in-frame clones and misses some; the assay was immunoSEQ multiplex PCR. The repertoire holds 84,000 or so clones, with 70% to 90% as singletons. Sequenced material: peripheral blood, taken on day 0 of AZD1222 vaccination. Receptors originate from an adult in good health.

The chain carries TRBV7-3 and TRBJ2-3; D might be TRBD2 (5 bases). The V end lost 1 base, the J end lost 2 bases, and 10 bases lay between the germline ends. Germline-derived CDR1 and CDR2 are SGHTA and FQGTGA. The CDR3 sequence is 15 residues long. CDR3 region: CASSLSGSNTDTQYF. Written as DNA, the CDR3 is TGTGCCAGCAGCTTAAGCGGGTCCAACACAGATACGCAGTATTTT.

This rearrangement joins TRBV29-1 to TRBJ1-5; D gene ambiguous. Per the germline V gene, CDR1 is SQVTM and CDR2 is ANQGSEA. Trimming cost V 4 bases and J 5 bases, with 15 bases left between them. This CDR3 comprises 14 residues. The CDR3 nucleotides are TGCAGCGTTGCAGAGGAGCAGGCAGATCAGCCCCAGCATTTT. It codes for CSVAEEQADQPQHF.

This chain joins TRBV10-2 and TRBJ2-2, with D perhaps matching TRBD1 or TRBD2 (5 bases each). The CDR3 consists of 15 residues. Trimming shortened V by 2 bases and J by 4 bases, and 11 bases separated the two germline ends. The germline V gene has CDR1 WSHSY and CDR2 SAAADI. CDR3 in amino acids: CASSEQGPLTGELFF. The CDR3 nucleotides are TGCGCCAGCAGTGAGCAGGGACCGCTCACCGGGGAGCTGTTTTTT.

This clone was seen just once. The V and J genes are TRBV19 and TRBJ2-2; the D is unclear. Germline lookup yields CDR1 LNHDA and CDR2 SQIVND (reference sequence). This CDR3 region has 12 residues. With 7 bases removed from V and 5 bases from J, the gap between germline ends came to 8 bases. The CDR3 DNA reads as TGTGCCAGTAAGCGTGTAACCGGGGAGCTGTTTTTT. Protein product: CASKRVTGELFF.

This chain connects TRBV9 to TRBJ1-2; D remains ambiguous. The germline V gene has CDR1 SGDLS and CDR2 YYNGEE. The CDR3 is made up of 13 amino acids. V lost 2 bases to trimming and J lost 4 bases, with 9 bases between them. CDR3 protein: CASSVRAGYGYTF. CDR3 nucleotides: TGTGCCAGCAGCGTGAGGGCAGGCTATGGCTACACCTTC.

The genes are TRBV7-8 and TRBJ2-1, with 10 positions matching TRBD2. CDR3 size: 14 residues. The germline V gene has CDR1 SGHVS and CDR2 FQNEAQ. Germline trimming cut 2 bases from V and 9 bases from J; bases unmatched to any gene: 4. As DNA, the CDR3 is TGTGCCAGCAGCTTAAGCGGGAGGGCCGGTGAGCAGTTCTTC. Translated, it gives CASSLSGRAGEQFF.

This sequence joins TRBV25-1 and TRBJ1-2, with D possibly being TRBD1 (6 bases). CDR1 is MGHDK, CDR2 SYGVNS, per germline. This CDR3 is built from 15 residues. V lost 3 bases and J 9 bases, leaving 20 bases between the germline ends. DNA for the CDR3: TGTGCCAGCAGTGACGCTACGGACAGCAGATTTCGCTACACCTTC. Amino acids: CASSDATDSRFRYTF.

The rearrangement joins TRBV6-5 to TRBJ2-1, with 7 bases matching TRBD2. V shed 5 bases, J shed 10 bases, and the junction held 5 bases outside the gene matches. From germline, CDR1 is MNHEY and CDR2 SVGAGI. This CDR3 spans 12 amino acids. CDR3 region: CASSIAGPEQFF. The CDR3 DNA sequence: TGTGCCAGCAGTATAGCGGGTCCGGAGCAGTTCTTC.

The chain links TRBV4-2 to TRBJ1-2; unclear D gene. Germline CDR1 reads LGHNA; CDR2 reads YNFKEQ. Trimming shortened V by 2 bases and J by 5 bases, and 6 bases separated the two germline ends. The CDR3 contains 12 residues. The CDR3 loop reads CASSQYGYGYTF. The CDR3 DNA is TGTGCCAGCAGCCAATACGGATATGGCTACACCTTC.